The 10 T cell receptor beta chains reported below all come from one sample, sequenced in a study of shared clonotypes between healthy human individuals. The data were produced by immunoSEQ multiplex PCR, yet TCRdb's version contains in-frame clones alone and is incomplete. The table lists hundreds of thousands of clones, under 80% of them singletons. The sample was memory CD4+ T cells sorted from blood. The subset was: CD45RA-negative fraction. The receptors here all came from a woman aged 25 to 39 in good health.

The chain combines TRBV6-5 with TRBJ2-7; 11 bases are shared with TRBD2. Trimming took 5 bases from V and 5 from J; bases not matched to a gene: 8. Germline V gene sequence: CDR1 MNHEY, CDR2 SVGAGI. The CDR3 is 15 residues long. CDR3 in amino acids: CASSRTSGSPHEQYF. The DNA for the CDR3 is TGTGCCAGCAGTCGAACTAGCGGGAGCCCACACGAGCAGTACTTC.

V and J are TRBV19 and TRBJ2-5, with 8 bases fitting TRBD2. From germline, CDR1 is LNHDA and CDR2 SQIVND (reference sequence). The CDR3 loop spans 16 amino acids. After removal of 1 base from V and 6 bases from J, the junction contained 10 bases not matched to a gene. For the CDR3, the DNA is TGTGCCAGTAGTATAGTAGCAGCGGGAGCTCGGAAGACCCAGTACTTC. Its protein product is CASSIVAAGARKTQYF.

This chain uses TRBV2 with TRBJ2-2, with TRBD1 identical over 7 bases. In germline, CDR1 is SNHLY, CDR2 FYNNEI. The CDR3 spans 12 residues. V dropped 6 bases and J dropped 9; count of bases not matched to a gene: 4. This chain's CDR3 is CASSETGRELFF. The CDR3 nucleotides read TGTGCCAGCAGCGAGACAGGGAGGGAGCTGTTTTTT.

In its sample, this clone was seen a few times. This same CDR3 is encoded by further DNA sequences in the sample. This chain uses TRBV18 with TRBJ1-4, with a weak D call TRBD1 (6 bases). This CDR3 region has 12 residues. Trimming pared 4 bases from V and 7 bases from J, leaving 7 bases between. The germline V gene has CDR1 KGHSH and CDR2 LQKENI. CDR3 in amino acids: CASSRDTEKLFF. In DNA form, the CDR3 reads TGTGCCAGCTCACGGGACACTGAAAAACTGTTTTTT. The entire variable domain, with the rest obtained from reference TRBV18 and TRBJ1-4, is as follows: NAGVMQNPRHLVRRRGQEARLRCSPMKGHSHVYWYRQLPEEGLKFMVYLQKENIIDESGMPKERFSAEFPKEGPSILRIQQVVRGDSAAYFCASSRDTEKLFFGSGTQLSVL.

The rearrangement uses TRBV11-2 and TRBJ2-2; D is undetermined. From germline, CDR1 is SGHAT and CDR2 FQNNGV. Between the trimmed V and J ends, which lost 6 bases and 4 bases, there was a span of 6 bases. The CDR3 is made up of 12 amino acids. CDR3 in amino acids: CASSQATGELFF. The CDR3 nucleotides are TGTGCCAGCAGTCAGGCCACCGGGGAGCTGTTTTTT.

This chain uses TRBV11-2 with TRBJ2-7; TRBD2 is a possible D gene (5 bases). Trimming took off 1 base at V and 0 bases at J, with 7 bases between the two ends. The CDR3 contains 14 residues. In germline, CDR1 is SGHAT, CDR2 FQNNGV. Here the CDR3 reads CASSLADYSYEQYF. The CDR3 DNA follows: TGTGCCAGCAGCTTAGCTGACTACTCCTACGAGCAGTACTTC.

This chain joins TRBV9 and TRBJ2-1; D is possibly TRBD2 (6 bases). Trimming left V 4 bases short and J 10 bases short, with 18 bases between. Germline V gene data show CDR1 as SGDLS and CDR2 as YYNGEE. The CDR3 has 14 residues. This CDR3 is CASSPHAGTAEQFF. The CDR3 nucleotides are TGTGCCAGCAGCCCCCACGCCGGGACTGCAGAGCAGTTCTTC.

The chain uses TRBV11-2 and TRBJ2-7, with 7 nucleotides matching TRBD1. From germline, CDR1 is SGHAT and CDR2 FQNNGV. Unmatched junction bases numbered 7, after V lost 3 bases and J lost 5 bases. The CDR3 loop spans 14 amino acids. DNA of the CDR3: TGTGCCAGCAGCTTGGACAGGCGGAACGACGAGCAGTACTTC. Residues: CASSLDRRNDEQYF.

The chain combines TRBV19 with TRBJ1-3; 7 bases agree with TRBD1. Losses at the gene ends were 5 bases for V and 4 bases for J; bases not matched to a gene: 8. Germline CDR1 and CDR2: LNHDA and SQIVND (reference sequence). The CDR3 has 15 amino acids. The CDR3 sequence: CASSRTGDPGNTIYF. In DNA, the CDR3 is TGTGCCAGTAGTCGCACAGGGGATCCCGGAAACACCATATATTTT.

The gene calls are TRBV29-1 and TRBJ1-2, with TRBD1 matching 8 bases. Trimming took 0 bases from V and 8 from J; bases not matched to a gene: 8. CDR1 and CDR2 (germline): SQVTM, ANQGSEA. The CDR3 loop spans 14 amino acids. Here the CDR3 reads CSVEDLQGARGYTF. CDR3 bases: TGCAGCGTTGAAGATCTTCAGGGGGCGCGGGGCTACACCTTC.